These 16 T cell receptor beta chains were sequenced from one sample in a study of T cell responses to AZD1222 COVID-19 vaccine. Assay: immunoSEQ multiplex PCR; the TCRdb copy retains only in-frame clones and omits some. The data contain over 100,000 clones, roughly 87% of them seen just once; the ten biggest clones take up around 2.6%. The sequencing here drew on peripheral blood, taken 28 days after the second AZD1222 dose. The receptors were sampled from an adult who received the AZD1222 COVID-19 vaccine.

The chain joins TRBV21-1 to TRBJ2-7; the table names TRBD1, a call not compared with the DNA. TRBV21-1 is described as a pseudogene. There are 15 residues in the CDR3. The CDR3: CASSRGTRGAYEQYF. As DNA, the CDR3 is TGTGCCAGCAGCAGGGGGACAAGGGGTGCCTACGAGCAGTACTTC.

This sequence joins TRBV14 and TRBJ1-2, with D uncertain. Germline assignment: CDR1 SGHDN and CDR2 FVKESK. This CDR3 region has 14 residues. The V and J ends lost 1 base and 8 bases respectively, with 14 bases between them. DNA for the CDR3: TGTGCCAGCAGCCAAGTGTCCAGCCCCGGAGGCTACACCTTC. It yields the protein CASSQVSSPGGYTF. The full variable domain, rest sourced from reference TRBV14 and TRBJ1-2, is EAGVTQFPSHSVIEKGQTVTLRCDPISGHDNLYWYRRVMGKEIKFLLHFVKESKQDESGMPNNRFLAERTGGTYSTLKVQPAELEDSGVYFCASSQVSSPGGYTFGSGTRLTVV.

CDR3 in amino acids: CASSYRGGRDEKLFF. The CDR3 DNA reads TGTGCCAGCAGCTACCGTGGGGGGCGGGATGAAAAACTGTTTTTT. V usage is TRBV3-1 (or the pseudogene TRBV3-2) and J usage is TRBJ1-4, with D perhaps matching TRBD1 (6 bases). V lost 5 bases to trimming and J lost 6 bases, with 16 bases between them. Germline V gene lookup returns CDR1 LGHDT and CDR2 YNNKEL (reference sequence). This CDR3 spans 15 amino acids.

The rearrangement links TRBV3-1 (or the pseudogene TRBV3-2) to TRBJ2-7, with D possibly called TRBD1 or TRBD2 (6 bases each). The CDR3 length is 14 residues. The V and J ends lost 10 bases and 7 bases respectively, with 23 bases between them. Per the germline V gene, CDR1 is LGHDT and CDR2 is YNNKEL (reference sequence). Here the CDR3 reads CAIGPGTTGGEQYF. CDR3 nucleotides: TGTGCCATCGGCCCCGGGACAACTGGGGGGGAGCAGTACTTC.

The V gene is TRBV6-5, the J gene TRBJ1-2, with 7 bases matching TRBD1. The CDR3 runs to 14 residues. V lost 8 bases to trimming and J lost 4 bases; unmatched junction nucleotides: 10. The germline CDR1 and CDR2 sequences are MNHEY and SVGAGI. The CDR3 reads CASGTAPGGYGYTF. CDR3 nucleotide sequence: TGTGCCAGCGGGACAGCACCAGGGGGCTATGGCTACACCTTC.

The genes are TRBV6-2 or TRBV6-3 and TRBJ1-6; TRBD1 is a possible D gene (6 bases). V lost 2 bases and J lost 7, with 9 bases in between. The CDR3 is 14 amino acids. Germline assignment: CDR1 MNHEY and CDR2 SVGEGT. CDR3 residues: CASSYQGQNSPLHF. Written as DNA, the CDR3 is TGTGCCAGCAGTTACCAGGGGCAGAATTCACCCCTCCACTTT.

The chain joins TRBV5-1 to TRBJ1-3; D gene uncertain. Per the germline V gene, CDR1 is SGHRS and CDR2 is YFSETQ. The CDR3 runs 14 residues. The V end was cut by 4 bases, the J end by 10 bases, with 18 bases between. Here the CDR3 DNA reads TGCGCCAGCAGCCCTTATGATCCTCCGTTTACCATATATTTT. Translated, it gives CASSPYDPPFTIYF.

This clone was observed a handful of times. This chain links TRBV7-2 with TRBJ2-4; 8 bases line up with TRBD2. V was pared by 5 bases and J by 9 bases, with 12 bases of the junction left unmatched. There are 15 residues in the CDR3. CDR1 is SGHTA and CDR2 is FQGNSA in the germline V gene. The CDR3 bases are TGTGCCAGCAGCCCTAACGGGGGGGAAGCTCTCATTCAGTACTTC. This gives the protein CASSPNGGEALIQYF.

For the CDR3, the DNA is TGTGCCAGCAGTACGCGACAGAACTATGGCTACACCTTC. Its translation is CASSTRQNYGYTF. This chain links TRBV6-5 with TRBJ1-2; D is perhaps TRBD1 (5 bases). The CDR3 sequence is 13 residues long. Trimming removed 5 bases from V and 2 bases from J, with 9 bases in between. Germline V lookup: CDR1 MNHEY, CDR2 SVGAGI.

V is TRBV19 and J is TRBJ2-3; D may match TRBD1 or TRBD2 (5 bases each). V lost 4 bases and J 8 bases, leaving 19 bases between the germline ends. Germline V gives CDR1 LNHDA, CDR2 SQIVND (reference sequence). This CDR3 has 15 amino acids. The CDR3 here is CASSKERQSGGTQYF. Here the CDR3 DNA reads TGTGCCAGTAGTAAAGAAAGACAGAGCGGTGGTACGCAGTATTTT.

This chain uses TRBV7-2 with TRBJ1-2; D unresolved. Germline V gene lookup returns CDR1 SGHTA and CDR2 FQGNSA. This CDR3 contains 14 residues. Deletions cut 1 base from V and 2 bases from J, with 8 bases between. Here the CDR3 DNA reads TGTGCCAGCAGCTTAGGAGGTGCGAACTATGGCTACACCTTC. Translating gives CASSLGGANYGYTF.

The chain links TRBV19 to TRBJ1-2, with 10 bases matching TRBD1. V was pared by 1 base and J by 4 bases, with 6 bases of the junction left unmatched. CDR1 and CDR2 from the germline V gene are LNHDA and SQIVND (reference sequence). The CDR3 runs 16 residues. CDR3 in amino acids: CASSIVGTGAGYGYTF. The DNA for the CDR3 is TGTGCCAGTAGTATAGTGGGGACAGGGGCGGGCTATGGCTACACCTTC.

This clone was counted a single time. This chain links TRBV7-3 with TRBJ2-3, with D perhaps matching TRBD1 (6 bases). V shed 5 bases and J shed 1 base, with 16 bases lying between them. Germline CDR1 is SGHTA and CDR2 is FQGTGA. CDR3 length: 16 amino acids. CDR3: CASSQTAGVGTDTQYF. The CDR3 nucleotides are TGTGCCAGCAGCCAAACCGCAGGGGTGGGCACAGATACGCAGTATTTT.

The chain recombines TRBV9 with TRBJ1-1; weak D call: TRBD1 (6 bases). CDR1 is SGDLS, CDR2 YYNGEE, per germline. V was clipped by 0 bases and J by 0 bases, with 12 bases between them. The CDR3 has 16 amino acids. CDR3 in amino acids: CASSVGTTGLNTEAFF. DNA of the CDR3: TGTGCCAGCAGCGTAGGAACTACAGGGTTGAACACTGAAGCTTTCTTT.

The CDR3 DNA reads as TGTGCCAGCTCACCGAATGCAGTAACAACTAATGAAAAACTGTTTTTT. It translates to CASSPNAVTTNEKLFF. This chain uses TRBV18 with TRBJ1-4; D unresolved. Per germline, CDR1 KGHSH and CDR2 LQKENI. V gave up 3 bases and J gave up 0 bases, with 11 bases separating them. This CDR3 spans 16 amino acids.

This sequence joins TRBV3-1 (or the pseudogene TRBV3-2) and TRBJ1-6; a possible D gene is TRBD1 (5 bases). V lost 1 base and J 10 bases, leaving 11 bases between the germline ends. The V gene's germline CDR1 is LGHDT and CDR2 YNNKEL (reference sequence). The CDR3 sequence is 14 residues long. The CDR3 DNA follows: TGTGCCAGCAGCCAAGTTCAGGGAGGCTCACCCCTCCACTTT. Its translation: CASSQVQGGSPLHF.